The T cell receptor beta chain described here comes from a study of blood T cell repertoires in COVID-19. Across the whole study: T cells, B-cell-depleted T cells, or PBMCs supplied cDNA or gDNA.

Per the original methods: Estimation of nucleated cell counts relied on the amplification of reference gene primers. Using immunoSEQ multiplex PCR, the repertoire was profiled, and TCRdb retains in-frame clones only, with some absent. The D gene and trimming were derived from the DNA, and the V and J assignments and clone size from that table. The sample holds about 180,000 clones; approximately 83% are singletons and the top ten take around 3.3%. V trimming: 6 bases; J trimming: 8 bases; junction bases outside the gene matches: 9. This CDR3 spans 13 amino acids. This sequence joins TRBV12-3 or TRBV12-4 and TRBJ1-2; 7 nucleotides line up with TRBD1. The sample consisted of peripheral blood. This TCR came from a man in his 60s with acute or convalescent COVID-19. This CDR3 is CASRDKQGIGYTF. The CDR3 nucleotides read TGTGCCAGCAGAGACAAACAGGGGATCGGCTACACCTTC.